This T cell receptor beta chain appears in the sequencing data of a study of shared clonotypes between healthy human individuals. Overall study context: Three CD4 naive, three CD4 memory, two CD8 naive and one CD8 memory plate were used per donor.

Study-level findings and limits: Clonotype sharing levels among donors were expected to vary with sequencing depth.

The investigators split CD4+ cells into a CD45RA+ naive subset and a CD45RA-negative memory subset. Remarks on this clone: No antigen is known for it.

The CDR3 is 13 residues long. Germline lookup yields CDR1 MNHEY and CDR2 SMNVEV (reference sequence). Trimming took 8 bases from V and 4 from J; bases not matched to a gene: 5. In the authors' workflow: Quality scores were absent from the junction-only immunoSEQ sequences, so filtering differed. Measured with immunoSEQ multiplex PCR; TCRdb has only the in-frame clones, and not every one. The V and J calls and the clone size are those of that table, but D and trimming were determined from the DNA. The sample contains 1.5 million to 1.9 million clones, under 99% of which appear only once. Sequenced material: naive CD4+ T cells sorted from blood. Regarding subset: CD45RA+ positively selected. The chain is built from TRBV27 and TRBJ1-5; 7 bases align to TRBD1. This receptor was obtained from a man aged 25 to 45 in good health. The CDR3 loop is CASGTERNQPQHF. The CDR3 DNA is TGTGCCAGCGGGACAGAGCGAAATCAGCCCCAGCATTTT.